One sample yielded the 11 T cell receptor beta chains listed below, sequenced in a study of T cell changes during pregnancy in multiple sclerosis. TCRdb's copy holds only in-frame clones and misses some; the assay was immunoSEQ multiplex PCR. The table includes about 67,000 clones, 91% detected once. This specimen was peripheral blood, taken in the first trimester of pregnancy. These receptors were collected from a female donor with multiple sclerosis, enrolled in a pregnancy study.

The chain is built from TRBV25-1 and TRBJ2-1; TRBD2 is a possible D gene (6 bases). Trimming removed 3 bases at V and 3 bases at J, with 12 bases between. CDR1 is MGHDK and CDR2 is SYGVNS in the germline V gene. The CDR3 is 15 amino acids. The CDR3 here is CASSDAEGLYNEQFF. The DNA of the CDR3 is TGTGCCAGCAGTGATGCTGAGGGACTCTACAATGAGCAGTTCTTC.

Here the CDR3 reads CASSLVSGNNEQFF. The DNA of the CDR3 is TGTGCCAGCAGCTTGGTCTCAGGTAACAATGAGCAGTTCTTC. V usage is TRBV5-5 and J usage is TRBJ2-1, with D uncertain. The CDR3 runs 14 residues. Germline V gives CDR1 SGHKS, CDR2 YYEKEE (reference sequence). With 0 bases removed from V and 5 bases from J, the gap between germline ends came to 9 bases.

The DNA for the CDR3 is TGTGCCAGCAGCTCCAGGGTTAGGGGGACTGAAGCTTTCTTT. This encodes CASSSRVRGTEAFF. J is TRBJ1-1 and V is TRBV5-4; D is perhaps TRBD1 (6 bases). V was pared by 3 bases and J by 5 bases, with 14 bases between. The CDR3 has 14 amino acids. Germline CDR1 is SGHNT and CDR2 is YYREEE (reference sequence).

The chain uses TRBV5-1 and TRBJ2-5; 10 bases match TRBD2. After removal of 2 bases from V and 0 bases from J, the junction contained 10 bases not matched to a gene. CDR1 SGHRS and CDR2 YFSETQ come from the germline V gene. The CDR3 spans 18 residues. This CDR3 is CASSFGVASGSYQETQYF. The CDR3 DNA reads as TGCGCCAGCAGCTTCGGGGTGGCTAGCGGGAGTTACCAAGAGACCCAGTACTTC.

V gene TRBV10-3 combines with J gene TRBJ1-1, with D hard to call. V was trimmed by 0 bases and J by 5 bases, leaving 7 bases between them. The CDR3 covers 13 residues. The germline CDR1 and CDR2 sequences are ENHRY and SYGVKD. The CDR3 coding sequence is TGTGCCATCAGTGAGTCAAGAGGGACTGAAGCTTTCTTT. Its protein is CAISESRGTEAFF.

The chain employs TRBV11-2 and TRBJ1-3; D not certain. Germline CDR1 and CDR2: SGHAT and FQNNGV. CDR3 length equals 13 residues. The V gene lost 2 bases and the J gene lost 1 base, with 3 bases spanning the gap. The CDR3 spells CASSLSSGNTIYF. The DNA of the CDR3 is TGTGCCAGCAGCTTATCTTCTGGAAACACCATATATTTT.

The sample holds a few counts of this clone. V is TRBV10-3 and J is TRBJ2-5; weak D call: TRBD1 (6 bases). Germline assignment: CDR1 ENHRY and CDR2 SYGVKD. This CDR3 is built from 15 residues. Between the trimmed V and J ends, which lost 2 bases and 9 bases, there was a span of 19 bases. Here the CDR3 DNA reads TGTGCCATCAGTGAGGGACAGTCGACCGTTGAGCCCCAGTACTTC. Translated: CAISEGQSTVEPQYF.

The gene calls are TRBV5-4 and TRBJ1-3, with 7 nucleotides matching TRBD1. V lost 2 bases and J lost 0; bases outside the gene matches: 8. Germline V gives CDR1 SGHNT, CDR2 YYREEE (reference sequence). The CDR3 totals 17 residues. The CDR3 bases are TGTGCCAGCAGCTTAAGCGGACAGGCCATCTCTGGAAACACCATATATTTT. Encoded protein: CASSLSGQAISGNTIYF.

V gene TRBV9 combines with J gene TRBJ1-2; 7 positions agree with TRBD1. The V segment lost 0 bases and the J segment 8 bases; nucleotides outside the gene matches: 10. This CDR3 contains 15 residues. The germline gives CDR1 SGDLS, CDR2 YYNGEE. The CDR3 sequence is CASSVAASQGGGYTF. CDR3 bases: TGTGCCAGCAGCGTAGCGGCCAGTCAGGGGGGAGGCTACACCTTC.

The chain couples TRBV5-1 to TRBJ2-5; a weak D match, TRBD2 (6 bases). V lost 2 bases and J 0 bases, leaving 14 bases between the germline ends. The CDR3 sequence is 16 residues long. Germline V gene data show CDR1 as SGHRS and CDR2 as YFSETQ. CDR3 sequence reads: CASSFGGTVNQETQYF. CDR3 DNA sequence: TGCGCCAGCAGCTTTGGGGGGACGGTGAACCAAGAGACCCAGTACTTC.

This rearrangement joins TRBV5-1 to TRBJ2-2; perhaps TRBD1 as D (5 bases). The V gene's germline CDR1 is SGHRS and CDR2 YFSETQ. The CDR3 is made up of 15 amino acids. V was shortened by 0 bases and J by 0 bases, with 6 bases between the two germline ends. The CDR3 coding sequence is TGCGCCAGCAGCTTGGGCAGGGCGAACACCGGGGAGCTGTTTTTT. Residues: CASSLGRANTGELFF.